The 25 T cell receptor beta chains in this list originate from one sample, sequenced in a study of cytomegalovirus exposure and HLA in healthy donors. Primers included in the PCR were 60 Vbeta and 13 Jbeta primers. The data were produced by immunoSEQ multiplex PCR, yet TCRdb's version contains in-frame clones alone and is incomplete. This sample yields 170,000 or so clones, of which roughly four fifths are seen a single time; 1.5% to 2% belongs to the top ten. Sequenced: PBMCs. The receptor source for this set is a man over 45 in good health and CMV-seronegative.

A note on this clone: The junction does not match germline at one end; this may be a read error. The chain is built from TRBV7-7 and TRBJ2-2; TRBD2 might be the D (6 bases). The CDR3 contains 15 residues. Germline lookup yields CDR1 SSHAT and CDR2 FNYEAQ (reference sequence). The CDR3 DNA reads TGTGCTAGCACAAGTGGGGCGGGAAACACCGGGGAGCTGTTTTTT. Its translation is CASTSGAGNTGELFF.

The V and J genes are TRBV5-1 and TRBJ1-6; no clear D gene. CDR1 is SGHRS, CDR2 YFSETQ, per germline. The CDR3 is 14 amino acids. The V and J ends lost 0 bases and 8 bases respectively, with 9 bases between them. The CDR3 loop reads CASSLDGGYSPLHF. The CDR3 region has the DNA TGCGCCAGCAGCTTGGACGGAGGGTATTCACCCCTCCACTTT.

A few counts support this clone. The V call is TRBV5-1, the J call TRBJ1-1, with TRBD1 identical over 8 bases. Looked up from germline, CDR1 is SGHRS and CDR2 is YFSETQ. V lost 4 bases, J lost 4 bases, and 3 bases stayed unmatched. The CDR3 spans 13 residues. CDR3: CASSRQGSTEAFF. As DNA, the CDR3 is TGCGCCAGCAGCCGACAGGGGAGCACTGAAGCTTTCTTT.

The chain links TRBV12-5 to TRBJ1-1, with D hard to call. CDR1 is LGHNT and CDR2 is FRNRAP in the germline V gene. The CDR3 is 13 residues long. V shed 2 bases and J shed 3 bases, with 7 bases lying between them. CDR3 sequence reads: CASGLWTDTEAFF. The CDR3 DNA reads as TGTGCTAGTGGTTTGTGGACTGACACTGAAGCTTTCTTT.

In the case of this clone: A read error may produce the germline difference seen at one junction end. V gene TRBV7-9 combines with J gene TRBJ1-2, with 8 nucleotides matching TRBD1. The CDR3 length is 12 residues. In germline, CDR1 is SEHNR, CDR2 FQNEAQ (reference sequence). CDR3 sequence: CSSSFDRGGYTF. The CDR3 DNA follows: TGTTCCAGCAGCTTCGACAGGGGTGGCTACACCTTC.

The chain combines TRBV15 with TRBJ1-5, with D possibly being TRBD1 (6 bases). CDR3 length: 18 amino acids. V lost 0 bases and J 2 bases, leaving 17 bases between the germline ends. The germline V gene has CDR1 LNHNV and CDR2 YYDKDF (reference sequence). The CDR3 DNA is TGTGCCACCAGCAGAGATTCAAGTACAGGGTCGGGCAATCAGCCCCAGCATTTT. This gives the protein CATSRDSSTGSGNQPQHF.

This clone has a handful of counts. V usage is TRBV19 and J usage is TRBJ2-5; possible D gene TRBD1, 5 bases. Trimming shortened V by 5 bases and J by 1 base, and 11 bases separated the two germline ends. CDR1 is LNHDA, CDR2 SQIVND, per germline (reference sequence). The CDR3 runs 14 residues. In nucleotides, the CDR3 is TGTGCCAGTAGTGTCCAGGGATTCCAAGAGACCCAGTACTTC. Protein: CASSVQGFQETQYF. Full variable domain (remainder filled in from reference TRBV19 and TRBJ2-5): DGGITQSPKYLFRKEGQNVTLSCEQNLNHDAMYWYRQDPGQGLRLIYYSQIVNDFQKGDIAEGYSVSREKKESFPLTVTSAQKNPTAFYLCASSVQGFQETQYFGPGTRLLVL.

This clone was counted once. The chain is built from TRBV28 and TRBJ2-5, with D maybe TRBD1 (5 bases). Germline CDR1 and CDR2: MDHEN and SYDVKM. Trimming removed 5 bases at V and 2 bases at J, with 6 bases between. The CDR3 is 12 amino acids. The CDR3 nucleotides are TGTGCCAGCAGTCGACAGCAAGAGACCCAGTACTTC. Residues: CASSRQQETQYF.

The rearrangement links TRBV28 to TRBJ2-6; D is possibly TRBD2 (5 bases). Germline CDR1 and CDR2: MDHEN and SYDVKM. Deletions cut 1 base from V and 2 bases from J, with 6 bases between. The CDR3 extends over 15 amino acids. The CDR3 protein is CASSLSGTGANVLTF. The CDR3 DNA reads TGTGCCAGCAGTTTATCCGGGACTGGGGCCAACGTCCTGACTTTC.

The J gene is TRBJ2-7, the V gene TRBV5-1; no clear D gene. V gave up 0 bases and J gave up 1 base, with 11 bases separating them. CDR3 length: 15 amino acids. From germline, CDR1 is SGHRS and CDR2 YFSETQ. The CDR3 reads CASSLGGLLSYEQYF. CDR3 in DNA: TGCGCCAGCAGCTTGGGAGGTCTTTTATCCTACGAGCAGTACTTC.

This clone has just one count. Its ends do not fully match the called genes, so a read error is possible. The CDR3 nucleotides read TGTTCCAGCGGGAAGGGGCAGAACAATCAGCCCCAGCATTTT. Its protein product is CSSGKGQNNQPQHF. This rearrangement joins TRBV7-9 to TRBJ1-5; D is possibly TRBD1 (5 bases). The CDR3 is 14 amino acids. From germline, CDR1 is SEHNR and CDR2 FQNEAQ (reference sequence).

This sequence joins TRBV19 and TRBJ2-4, with 12 bases aligning to TRBD1. V was clipped by 3 bases and J by 0 bases; unmatched bases: 15. Germline CDR1 LNHDA, CDR2 SQIVND (reference sequence). This CDR3 comprises 21 residues. CDR3 protein: CASSIPLFGTGGLLAKNIQYF. The DNA for the CDR3 is TGTGCCAGTAGTATCCCCCTGTTCGGGACAGGGGGCCTCCTAGCCAAAAACATTCAGTACTTC.

The rearrangement joins TRBV6-6 to TRBJ2-5; 7 bases map to TRBD1. V lost 10 bases and J lost 1; bases outside the gene matches: 9. CDR1 is MNHNY and CDR2 is SVGAGI in the germline V gene (reference sequence). This CDR3 contains 14 residues. The CDR3 coding sequence is TGTGCCACCAGAGTAGGGGGCGGCCAAGAGACCCAGTACTTC. Translated, it gives CATRVGGGQETQYF.

This clone was seen a handful of times. The chain has TRBV29-1 and TRBJ1-2, with D unresolved. CDR1 and CDR2 (germline): SQVTM, ANQGSEA. CDR3 size: 13 residues. Trimming removed 0 bases at V and 8 bases at J, with 13 bases between. The CDR3: CSVEERGGRGYTF. For the CDR3, the DNA is TGCAGCGTTGAAGAACGTGGAGGCCGCGGCTACACCTTC.

This clone has a single count. The chain couples TRBV6-5 to TRBJ2-5, with TRBD1 matching 9 bases. The DNA end is more similar to TRBJ2-7, so the J call may be wrong. Per germline, CDR1 MNHEY and CDR2 SVGAGI. This CDR3 has 15 amino acids. CDR3 DNA sequence: TGTGCCAGCAGCGACTGGACAGGGGAACCCTACGAGCAGTACTTC. It is translated as CASSDWTGEPYEQYF.

This sequence joins TRBV7-2 and TRBJ1-1, with a possible D match to TRBD1 (5 bases). The CDR3 covers 15 residues. V was shortened by 5 bases and J by 4 bases, with 17 bases between the two germline ends. The V gene's germline CDR1 is SGHTA and CDR2 FQGNSA. The CDR3 DNA is TGTGCCAGCAGCACGCAGGGTTATCCGACCACTGAAGCTTTCTTT. Translating it yields CASSTQGYPTTEAFF.

With respect to this clone: Germline and junction disagree at one end, which may indicate a read error. The chain carries TRBV2 and TRBJ1-5; a possible D gene is TRBD1 (6 bases). Per germline, CDR1 SNHLY and CDR2 FYNNEI. CDR3 length: 15 amino acids. CDR3 DNA sequence: TGTGCCAGCAGTGACGGGACATTGAGCAACCAGCCCCAGCATTTT. It encodes CASSDGTLSNQPQHF.

The rearrangement uses TRBV30 and TRBJ1-5; D perhaps matches TRBD1 (5 bases). From germline, CDR1 is GTSNPN and CDR2 SVGIG (reference sequence). Trimming cost V 3 bases and J 4 bases, with 16 bases left between them. There are 15 residues in the CDR3. CDR3 bases: TGTGCCTGGAGGGAGTGGGGCTATCGTAATCAGCCCCAGCATTTT. Encoded protein: CAWREWGYRNQPQHF.

Remarks on this clone: The junction departs from the called germline gene at one end, perhaps through a read error. This sequence joins TRBV7-9 and TRBJ1-2; no clear D. Germline CDR1 and CDR2: SEHNR and FQNEAQ (reference sequence). The CDR3 totals 14 residues. CDR3 sequence (DNA): TGTTCCAGCAGCTTGGCACCTTCTAACTATGGCTACACCTTC. This translates into CSSSLAPSNYGYTF.

This chain links TRBV20-1 with TRBJ2-1, with TRBD2 as a possible D gene (5 bases). The CDR3 totals 11 residues. V was trimmed by 4 bases and J by 11 bases, leaving 12 bases between them. Germline-derived CDR1 and CDR2 are DFQATT and SNEGSKA (reference sequence). The CDR3 here is CSAKGGVKQFF. Here the CDR3 DNA reads TGCAGTGCTAAAGGAGGCGTTAAGCAGTTCTTC.

Worth noting for this clone: Germline and junction disagree at one end, which may indicate a read error. V and J are TRBV7-9 and TRBJ1-6; D is uncertain. Germline lookup yields CDR1 SEHNR and CDR2 FQNEAQ (reference sequence). The CDR3 sequence is 12 residues long. The CDR3 bases are TGTTCCAGCAGCCGACTTAATTCACCCCTCCACTTT. Protein product: CSSSRLNSPLHF.

This chain joins TRBV7-2 and TRBJ1-3; possible D gene TRBD1, 6 bases. In germline, CDR1 is SGHTA, CDR2 FQGNSA. V lost 5 bases, J lost 0 bases, and 11 bases lay in between. The CDR3 is 15 residues long. DNA of the CDR3: TGTGCCAGCAGCACGGACAGCCGCTCTGGAAACACCATATATTTT. Residues: CASSTDSRSGNTIYF.

This rearrangement joins TRBV11-2 to TRBJ2-7, with 12 bases lining up with TRBD2. Trimming cost V 4 bases and J 0 bases; bases outside gene matches: 1. This CDR3 contains 15 residues. The germline CDR1 and CDR2 sequences are SGHAT and FQNNGV. The CDR3 here is CASSWTSGVSYEQYF. CDR3 in DNA: TGTGCCAGCAGCTGGACTAGCGGGGTCTCCTACGAGCAGTACTTC.

The count of this clone is one. The genes are TRBV6-4 and TRBJ2-1, with 11 bases lining up with TRBD2. The CDR3 consists of 15 residues. V dropped 5 bases and J dropped 3; count of bases not matched to a gene: 3. Germline values: CDR1 MRHNA, CDR2 SNTAGT. This CDR3 reads CASSKLAGDYNEQFF. CDR3 coding DNA: TGTGCCAGCAGTAAACTAGCGGGAGACTACAATGAGCAGTTCTTC.

The genes are TRBV28 and TRBJ2-1; D is unresolved. CDR3 length: 15 residues. Germline lookup yields CDR1 MDHEN and CDR2 SYDVKM. The V gene lost 10 bases and the J gene lost 9 bases, with 25 bases spanning the gap. The DNA for the CDR3 is TGTGCCACTAAACTATACCAACCCACCGCCGGTGAGCAGTTCTTC. It encodes CATKLYQPTAGEQFF.